This T cell receptor beta chain stems from a study of cytomegalovirus exposure and HLA in healthy donors. As concerns this clone: Its antigen is not identified.

In the PCR, 60 Vbeta and 13 Jbeta primers were used. Measured with immunoSEQ multiplex PCR; TCRdb has only the in-frame clones, and not every one. Its listing shows approximately 170,000 clones. Overall study results and limits: According to a later analysis, donors in an Asian-associated ancestry cluster reportedly had fewer N-insertions than the approximately 730-donor mean. A later analysis showed TCR association rates differing by HLA locus, peaking at DRB1 and lowest at HLA-C.

The TCR comes from a woman under 30 in good health and CMV-seropositive. The sample consisted of PBMCs.

CDR3 DNA sequence: TGCGCCAGCAGCCAGGCGGGGGGCAATCAGCCCCAGCATTTT. Amino acid sequence: CASSQAGGNQPQHF. The J gene is TRBJ1-5, the V gene TRBV4-3; the D gene is possibly TRBD1 (5 bases). The CDR3 contains 14 residues. The germline V gene encodes CDR1 LGHNA and CDR2 YSLEER. Trimming stripped 3 bases from V and 2 bases from J, with 8 bases between.